This TCR beta chain was documented in a study of neoadjuvant anti-PD-1 for oral cavity cancer. The study, taken as a whole, reports: TCR analyses covered only a few patients per response group. Pretreatment Treg/Th17 ratio correlated inversely with post-treatment tumor clonality.

Per germline, CDR1 LNHNV and CDR2 YYDKDF (reference sequence). The V end lost 0 bases, the J end lost 11 bases, and 14 bases lay between the germline ends. The CDR3 covers 14 residues. In the case of this clone: The antigen is undetermined.

TCRdb's table, derived via immunoSEQ multiplex PCR, lists solely in-frame clones and lacks some. This sample has over 5,000 clones, with 45% to 60% found just once. The time point here: after neoadjuvant nivolumab, at surgical resection. The receptor was isolated from a person between 40 and 79 years old with oral cavity squamous cell carcinoma. The sequenced sample was tumor tissue, obtained after nivolumab (anti-PD-1) treatment. The V and J genes are TRBV15 and TRBJ2-1; D unclear. CDR3 sequence: CATSRDNGPLKQFF. The CDR3 bases are TGTGCCACCAGCAGAGATAATGGCCCCCTGAAGCAGTTCTTC. Based on the CDR3 plus reference TRBV15 and TRBJ2-1, the full variable domain is DAMVIQNPRYQVTQFGKPVTLSCSQTLNHNVMYWYQQKSSQAPKLLFHYYDKDFNNEADTPDNFQSRRPNTSFCFLDIRSPGLGDTAMYLCATSRDNGPLKQFFGPGTRLTVL.